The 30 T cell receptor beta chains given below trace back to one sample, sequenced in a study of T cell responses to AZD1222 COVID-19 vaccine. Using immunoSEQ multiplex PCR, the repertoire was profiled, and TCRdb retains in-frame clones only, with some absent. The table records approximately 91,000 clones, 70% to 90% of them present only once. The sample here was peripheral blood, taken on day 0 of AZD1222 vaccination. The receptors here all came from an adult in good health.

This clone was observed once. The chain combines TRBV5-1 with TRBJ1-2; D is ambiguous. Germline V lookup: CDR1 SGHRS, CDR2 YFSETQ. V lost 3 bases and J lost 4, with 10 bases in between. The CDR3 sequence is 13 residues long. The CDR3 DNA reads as TGCGCCAGCAGCTCGGGGAATGCCTATGGCTACACCTTC. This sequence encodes CASSSGNAYGYTF.

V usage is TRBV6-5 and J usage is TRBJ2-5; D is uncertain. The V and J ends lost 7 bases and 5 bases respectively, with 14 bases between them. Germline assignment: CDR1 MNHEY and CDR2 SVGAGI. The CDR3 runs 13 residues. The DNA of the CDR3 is TGTGCCAGCATCCACATTAACCGGGAGACCCAGTACTTC. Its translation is CASIHINRETQYF.

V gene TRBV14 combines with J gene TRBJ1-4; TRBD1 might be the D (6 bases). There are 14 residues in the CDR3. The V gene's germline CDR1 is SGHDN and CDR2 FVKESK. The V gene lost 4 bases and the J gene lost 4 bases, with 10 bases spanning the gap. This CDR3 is CASSPDRINEKLFF. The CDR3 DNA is TGTGCCAGCAGCCCAGACAGGATTAATGAAAAACTGTTTTTT.

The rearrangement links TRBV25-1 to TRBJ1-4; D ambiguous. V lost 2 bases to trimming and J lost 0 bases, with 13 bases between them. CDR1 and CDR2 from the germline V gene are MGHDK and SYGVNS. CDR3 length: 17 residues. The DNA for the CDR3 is TGTGCCAGCAGTGAAGTTTCCCCACTCGCAACTAATGAAAAACTGTTTTTT. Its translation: CASSEVSPLATNEKLFF.

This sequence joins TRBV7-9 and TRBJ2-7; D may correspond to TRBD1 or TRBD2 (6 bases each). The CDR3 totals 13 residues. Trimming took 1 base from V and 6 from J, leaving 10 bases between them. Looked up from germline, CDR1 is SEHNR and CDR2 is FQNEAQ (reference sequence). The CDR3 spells CASSLVWGAEQYF. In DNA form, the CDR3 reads TGTGCCAGCAGCTTAGTTTGGGGGGCCGAGCAGTACTTC. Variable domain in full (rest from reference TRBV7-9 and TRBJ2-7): DTGVSQNPRHKITKRGQNVTFRCDPISEHNRLYWYRQTLGQGPEFLTYFQNEAQLEKSRLLSDRFSAERPKGSFSTLEIQRTEQGDSAMYLCASSLVWGAEQYFGPGTRLTVT.

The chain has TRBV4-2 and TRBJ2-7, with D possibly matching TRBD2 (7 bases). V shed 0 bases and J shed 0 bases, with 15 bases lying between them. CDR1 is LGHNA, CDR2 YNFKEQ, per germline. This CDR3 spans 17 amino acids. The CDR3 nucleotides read TGTGCCAGCAGCCAAGATGGAACGGGGGGCAGCTCCTACGAGCAGTACTTC. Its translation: CASSQDGTGGSSYEQYF.

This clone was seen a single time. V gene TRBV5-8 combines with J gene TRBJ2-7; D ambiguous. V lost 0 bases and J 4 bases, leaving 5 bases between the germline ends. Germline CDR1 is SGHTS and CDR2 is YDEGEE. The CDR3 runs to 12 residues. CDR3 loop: CASSLDHYEQYF. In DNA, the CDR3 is TGTGCCAGCAGCTTGGACCATTACGAGCAGTACTTC.

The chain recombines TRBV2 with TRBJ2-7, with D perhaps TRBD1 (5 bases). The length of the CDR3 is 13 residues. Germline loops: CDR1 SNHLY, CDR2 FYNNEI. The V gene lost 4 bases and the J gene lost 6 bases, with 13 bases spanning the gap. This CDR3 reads CASSVGARLEQYF. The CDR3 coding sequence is TGTGCCAGCAGTGTAGGGGCGCGTCTCGAGCAGTACTTC.

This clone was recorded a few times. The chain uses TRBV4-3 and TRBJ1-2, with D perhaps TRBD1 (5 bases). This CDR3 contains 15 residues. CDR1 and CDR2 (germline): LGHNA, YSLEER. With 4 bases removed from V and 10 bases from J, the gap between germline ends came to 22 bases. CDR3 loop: CASSPPETGGHAYTF. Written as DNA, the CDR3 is TGCGCCAGCAGCCCCCCAGAGACGGGGGGTCACGCCTACACCTTC.

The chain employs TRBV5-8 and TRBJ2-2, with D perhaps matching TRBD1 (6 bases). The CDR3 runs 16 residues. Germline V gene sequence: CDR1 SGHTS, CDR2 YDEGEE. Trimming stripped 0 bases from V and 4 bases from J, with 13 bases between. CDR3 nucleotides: TGTGCCAGCAGCTTGGACAGGGTCCTTATCACCGGGGAGCTGTTTTTT. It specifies CASSLDRVLITGELFF.

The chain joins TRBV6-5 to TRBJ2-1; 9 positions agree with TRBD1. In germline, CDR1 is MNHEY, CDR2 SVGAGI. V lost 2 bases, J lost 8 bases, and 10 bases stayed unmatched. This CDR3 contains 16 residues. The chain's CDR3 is CASSYATGGAADEQFF. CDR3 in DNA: TGTGCCAGCAGTTACGCAACAGGGGGCGCGGCCGATGAGCAGTTCTTC.

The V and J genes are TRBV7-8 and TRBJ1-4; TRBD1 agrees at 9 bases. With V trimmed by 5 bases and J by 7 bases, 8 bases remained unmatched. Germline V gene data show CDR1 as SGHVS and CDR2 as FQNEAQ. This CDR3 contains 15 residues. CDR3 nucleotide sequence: TGTGCCAGCAGCCCCTGGGACAGGGACATTGAAAAACTGTTTTTT. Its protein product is CASSPWDRDIEKLFF.

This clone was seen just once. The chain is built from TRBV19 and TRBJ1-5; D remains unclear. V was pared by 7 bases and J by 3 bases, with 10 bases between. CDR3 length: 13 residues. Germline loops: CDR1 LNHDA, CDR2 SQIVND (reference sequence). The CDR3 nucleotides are TGTGCCAGTATTGGCGGGCTCAATCAGCCCCAGCATTTT. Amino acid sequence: CASIGGLNQPQHF.

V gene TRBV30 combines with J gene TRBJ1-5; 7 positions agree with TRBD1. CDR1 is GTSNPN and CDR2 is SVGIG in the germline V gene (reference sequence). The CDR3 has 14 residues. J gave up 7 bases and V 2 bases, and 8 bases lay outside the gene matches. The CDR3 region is CAWSRQGEKQPQHF. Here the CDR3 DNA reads TGTGCCTGGAGTAGACAGGGCGAAAAACAGCCCCAGCATTTT. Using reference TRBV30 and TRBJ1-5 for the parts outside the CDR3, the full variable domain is SQTIHQWPATLVQPVGSPLSLECTVEGTSNPNLYWYRQAAGRGLQLLFYSVGIGQISSEVPQNLSASRPQDRQFILSSKKLLLSDSGFYLCAWSRQGEKQPQHFGDGTRLSIL.

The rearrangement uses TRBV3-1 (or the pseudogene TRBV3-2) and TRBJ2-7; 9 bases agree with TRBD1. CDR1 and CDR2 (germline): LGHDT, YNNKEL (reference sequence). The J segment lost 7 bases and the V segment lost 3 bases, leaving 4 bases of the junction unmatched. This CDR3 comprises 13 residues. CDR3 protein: CASSQGQGTEQYF. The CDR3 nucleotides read TGTGCCAGCAGCCAGGGACAGGGAACGGAGCAGTACTTC.

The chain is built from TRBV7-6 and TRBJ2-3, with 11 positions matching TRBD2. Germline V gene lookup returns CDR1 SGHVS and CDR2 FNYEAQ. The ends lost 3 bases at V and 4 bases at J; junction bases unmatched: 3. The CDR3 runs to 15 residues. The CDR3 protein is CASSFTSGGADTQYF. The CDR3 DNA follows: TGTGCCAGCAGCTTCACTAGCGGGGGTGCAGATACGCAGTATTTT.

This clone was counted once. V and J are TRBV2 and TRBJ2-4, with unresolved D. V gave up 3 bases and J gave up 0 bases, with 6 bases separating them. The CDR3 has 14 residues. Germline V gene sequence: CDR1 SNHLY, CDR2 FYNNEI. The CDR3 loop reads CASSDGIAKNIQYF. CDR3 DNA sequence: TGTGCCAGCAGTGACGGTATAGCCAAAAACATTCAGTACTTC. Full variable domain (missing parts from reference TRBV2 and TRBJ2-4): EPEVTQTPSHQVTQMGQEVILRCVPISNHLYFYWYRQILGQKVEFLVSFYNNEISEKSEIFDDQFSVERPDGSNFTLKIRSTKLEDSAMYFCASSDGIAKNIQYFGAGTRLSVL.

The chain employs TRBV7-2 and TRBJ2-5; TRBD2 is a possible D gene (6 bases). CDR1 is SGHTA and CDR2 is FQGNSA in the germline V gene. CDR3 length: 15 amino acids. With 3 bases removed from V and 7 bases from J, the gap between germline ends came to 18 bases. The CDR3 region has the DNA TGTGCCAGCAGCTTGTTGGGGGAGTTGGGAGGGACCCAGTACTTC. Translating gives CASSLLGELGGTQYF.

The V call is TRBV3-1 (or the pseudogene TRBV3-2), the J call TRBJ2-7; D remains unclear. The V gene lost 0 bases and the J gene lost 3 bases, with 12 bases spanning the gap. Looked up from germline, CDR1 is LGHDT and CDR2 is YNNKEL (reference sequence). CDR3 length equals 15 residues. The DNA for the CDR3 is TGTGCCAGCAGCCAAGATGCCAGGTCCCACTACGAGCAGTACTTC. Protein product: CASSQDARSHYEQYF.

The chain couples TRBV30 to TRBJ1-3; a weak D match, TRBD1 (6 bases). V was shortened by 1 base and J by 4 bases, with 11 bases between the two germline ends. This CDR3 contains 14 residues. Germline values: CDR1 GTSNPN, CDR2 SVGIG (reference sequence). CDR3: CAWSGNRAGNTIYF. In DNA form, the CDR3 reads TGTGCCTGGAGTGGCAACAGGGCAGGAAACACCATATATTTT.

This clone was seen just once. The CDR3 is CASSHNKGGSEAFF. The CDR3 DNA reads as TGTGCCAGCTCGCATAACAAGGGCGGTTCTGAAGCTTTCTTT. The V gene is TRBV18, the J gene TRBJ1-1; D unresolved. From germline, CDR1 is KGHSH and CDR2 LQKENI. The germline V and J ends were trimmed by 6 bases and 6 bases, with 17 bases remaining between them. The CDR3 has 14 residues.

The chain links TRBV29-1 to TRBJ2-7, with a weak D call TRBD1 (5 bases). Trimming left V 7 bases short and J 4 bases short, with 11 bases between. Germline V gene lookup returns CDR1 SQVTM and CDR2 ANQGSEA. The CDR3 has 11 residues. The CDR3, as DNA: TGCAGCGCTCAGGGATTGTACGAGCAGTACTTC. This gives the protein CSAQGLYEQYF.

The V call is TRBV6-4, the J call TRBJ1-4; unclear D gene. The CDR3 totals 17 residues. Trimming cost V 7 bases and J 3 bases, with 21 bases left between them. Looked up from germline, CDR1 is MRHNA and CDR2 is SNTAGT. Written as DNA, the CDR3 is TGTGCCAGCAATAGAACAGCCCGAGGTATTGCTAATGAAAAACTGTTTTTT. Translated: CASNRTARGIANEKLFF.

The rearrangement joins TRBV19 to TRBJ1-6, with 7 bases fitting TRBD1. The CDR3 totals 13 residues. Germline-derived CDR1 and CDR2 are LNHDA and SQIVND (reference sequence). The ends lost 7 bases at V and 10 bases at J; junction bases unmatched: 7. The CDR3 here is CASMGQIGSPLHF. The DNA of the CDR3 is TGTGCCAGTATGGGACAGATAGGCTCACCCCTCCACTTT. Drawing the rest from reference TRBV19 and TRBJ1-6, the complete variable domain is DGGITQSPKYLFRKEGQNVTLSCEQNLNHDAMYWYRQDPGQGLRLIYYSQIVNDFQKGDIAEGYSVSREKKESFPLTVTSAQKNPTAFYLCASMGQIGSPLHFGNGTRLTVT.

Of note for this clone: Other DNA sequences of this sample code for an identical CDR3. The chain's CDR3 is CAWSPDSPNEKLFF. CDR3 bases: TGTGCCTGGAGTCCAGACAGTCCAAATGAAAAACTGTTTTTT. The chain combines TRBV30 with TRBJ1-4; D might be TRBD1 (5 bases). The V gene lost 2 bases and the J gene lost 5 bases, with 12 bases spanning the gap. The CDR3 has 14 residues. Germline-derived CDR1 and CDR2 are GTSNPN and SVGIG (reference sequence). Full variable domain (remainder filled in from reference TRBV30 and TRBJ1-4): SQTIHQWPATLVQPVGSPLSLECTVEGTSNPNLYWYRQAAGRGLQLLFYSVGIGQISSEVPQNLSASRPQDRQFILSSKKLLLSDSGFYLCAWSPDSPNEKLFFGSGTQLSVL.

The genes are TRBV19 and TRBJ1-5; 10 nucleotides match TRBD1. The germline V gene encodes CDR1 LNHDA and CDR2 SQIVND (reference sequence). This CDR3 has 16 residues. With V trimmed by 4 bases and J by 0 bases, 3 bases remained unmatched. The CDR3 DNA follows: TGTGCCAGTAGTAACCGACAGGGGGCTAGCAATCAGCCCCAGCATTTT. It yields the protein CASSNRQGASNQPQHF.

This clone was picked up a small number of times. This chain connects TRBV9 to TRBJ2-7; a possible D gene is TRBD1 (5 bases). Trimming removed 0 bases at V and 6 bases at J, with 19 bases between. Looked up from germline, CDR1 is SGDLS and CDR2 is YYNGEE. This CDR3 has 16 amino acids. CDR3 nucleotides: TGTGCCAGCAGCGTAGGGTGGACACCTACTTTTGGCGAGCAGTACTTC. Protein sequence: CASSVGWTPTFGEQYF.

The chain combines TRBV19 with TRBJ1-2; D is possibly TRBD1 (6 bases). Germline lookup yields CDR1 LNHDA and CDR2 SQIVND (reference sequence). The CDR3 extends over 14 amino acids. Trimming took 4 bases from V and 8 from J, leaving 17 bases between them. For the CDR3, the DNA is TGTGCCAGTAGTAACCTTGGACAGACGGCGGGCTACACCTTC. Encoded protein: CASSNLGQTAGYTF. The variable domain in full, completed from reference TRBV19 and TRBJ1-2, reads DGGITQSPKYLFRKEGQNVTLSCEQNLNHDAMYWYRQDPGQGLRLIYYSQIVNDFQKGDIAEGYSVSREKKESFPLTVTSAQKNPTAFYLCASSNLGQTAGYTFGSGTRLTVV.

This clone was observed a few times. In DNA, the CDR3 is TGTGCCAGCAGAACAGGGGATATGAACACTGAAGCTTTCTTT. This sequence encodes CASRTGDMNTEAFF. This chain uses TRBV6-5 with TRBJ1-1; TRBD1 matches 7 bases. CDR1 MNHEY and CDR2 SVGAGI come from the germline V gene. The J segment lost 0 bases and the V segment lost 6 bases, leaving 4 bases of the junction unmatched. This CDR3 spans 14 amino acids.

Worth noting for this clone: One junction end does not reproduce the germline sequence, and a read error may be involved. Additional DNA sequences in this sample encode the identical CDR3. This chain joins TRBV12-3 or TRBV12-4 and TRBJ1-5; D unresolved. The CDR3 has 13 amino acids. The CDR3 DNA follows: TGTGCCAGCAGGTTAGGTGGCAATCAGCCCCAGCATTTT. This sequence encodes CASRLGGNQPQHF.